The T cell receptor (beta chain) described here comes from a study of OX40 agonist ivuxolimab in advanced cancers. About the study as a whole: The costimulatory receptor OX40 (CD134) was targeted by ivuxolimab, a fully human IgG2 agonistic monoclonal antibody. The paper reports the monotherapy dose-escalation portion (N of about 56 patients) of the phase I ivuxolimab trial. In the dose-escalation cohort, 75% to 85% of patients were male, and the mean age was approximately 60 years with a range of roughly 20 to 79. Peripheral TCRbeta sequencing was intended to test whether TCR sequence diversity was altered and clonal T-cell expansion was caused by ivuxolimab. Intravenous ivuxolimab was administered to patients every 2 weeks at six dose levels: 0.01, 0.1, 0.3, 1.5, 3 and 10 mg/kg. Partial responses occurred in three dose-escalation patients: two with cutaneous melanoma and one with hepatocellular carcinoma. Patients were allowed to have had prior anti-PD-1, anti-PD-L1 or anti-CTLA-4 therapy, and approximately 40% of the dose-escalation patients had been treated with checkpoint inhibitors. Of the 50 or so patients in dose escalation, about 19 had hepatocellular carcinoma, around 15 had melanoma, 9 had renal cell carcinoma and 9 had head and neck cancer.

Patients with a history of autoimmune disease or receiving systemic immunosuppression were excluded from the trial. Peripheral blood for TCR sequencing was drawn from every dose cohort at baseline, at cycle 4 day 1 and at cycle 7 day 1. The samples were drawn from a first-in-human, open-label, multicenter phase I dose-escalation trial of ivuxolimab. Adults with locally advanced or metastatic head and neck squamous cell, hepatocellular, melanoma or renal cell carcinoma were enrolled in the trial. CD4+ and CD8+ T cells were sorted separately from peripheral blood before TCR sequencing. A remark on this clone: Its target antigen remains unknown. Qualities for individual bases were not recorded, and no much larger clone is one base off.

For sequencing of the TCRbeta CDR3 region, genomic DNA was extracted from the sorted cells. TCRbeta CDR3 regions were sequenced using the immunoSEQ Assay. TCRdb re-hosts the immuneACCESS table, in-frame sequences only. Its copies lack some clones; in the studies checked, an unresolved V gene accounts for under half of them, and the cause for the rest is not known. The sample data list about 38,000 clones, and about three quarters of these were observed just once. Around 13% of the sample comes from the top ten. Results the study describes overall, beyond this receptor: Low levels of normalized T-cell clonal expansion were also seen in some patients who did not respond. Antigen specificity was not determined for the clonally expanded peripheral T cells. Clonal expansion of both CD4+ and CD8+ blood T cells was observed from baseline to week 6 at doses 0.1 to 3.0 mg/kg. After ivuxolimab, CD8+ T cells had more expanded clones than CD4+ T cells on average. Partial responders in the 0.1-3.0 mg/kg groups had among the lowest normalized peripheral clonal expansion, especially among CD8+ T cells.

As encoded in the germline V gene, CDR1 is KGHSH while CDR2 is LQKENI. Relative to germline, V is missing 2 bases and J is missing 6 bases, with 3 bases of the junction outside any gene match. The CDR3 runs 14 amino acids, cysteine and phenylalanine included. The only DNA kept is the CDR3, 42 bases in frame from the first base. Sequenced here: CD4+ or CD8+ T cells sorted from blood, sampled in a trial of the OX40 agonist ivuxolimab. The rearrangement combines TRBV18 with TRBJ1-4; TRBD1 matches 7 bases in the middle. The receptor was isolated from an adult with an advanced solid tumor such as melanoma, head and neck, liver or kidney cancer. CDR3 loop: CASSPTGADEKLFF. The DNA reads as follows: TGTGCCAGCTCACCAACAGGGGCAGATGAAAAACTGTTTTTT.